These 4 T cell receptor beta chains share one sample of origin, sequenced in a study of CD8 T cells in Susac syndrome. Reverse transcription of roughly 0.5 to 1 ug RNA was carried out with random hexamers. A single record per CDR3 protein comes from TCRdb applying MiXCR to the immunoSEQ multiplex PCR reads. This sample has 170,000 or so distinct CDR3 sequences, with 85% to 95% found just once. The material sequenced was CD4+ T cells from PBMCs. The receptors were sampled from a human donor with Susac syndrome.

V gene TRBV7-3 combines with J gene TRBJ2-7; 9 bases match TRBD1. CDR1 and CDR2 from the germline V gene are SGHTA and FQGTGA. CDR3 length equals 15 residues. Germline trimming cut 5 bases from V and 1 base from J; bases unmatched to any gene: 6. The CDR3, as DNA: TGTGCCAGCAGCGGTGGACAGGGGTCATCCTACGAGCAGTACTTC. It translates to CASSGGQGSSYEQYF.

The CDR3 DNA reads as TGTGCCAGCAGTCGGAACACCATATATTTT. Amino acid sequence: CASSRNTIYF. The chain couples TRBV12-3 or TRBV12-4 to TRBJ1-3; D is unclear. V lost 5 bases and J lost 7, with 3 bases in between. The CDR3 covers 10 residues.

The chain uses TRBV20-1 and TRBJ2-3; the match to TRBD2 covers 10 bases. The CDR3 extends over 14 amino acids. J gave up 4 bases and V 2 bases, and 3 bases lay outside the gene matches. CDR1 DFQATT and CDR2 SNEGSKA come from the germline V gene (reference sequence). The CDR3 spells CSARQRGGPDTQYF. CDR3 DNA sequence: TGCAGTGCTAGACAGCGGGGGGGGCCAGATACGCAGTATTTT.

The CDR3 loop is CASSASWTGADTLQFF. In DNA form, the CDR3 reads TGTGCCAGTAGTGCCTCCTGGACAGGGGCCGATACGTTGCAGTTCTTC. This chain joins TRBV19 and TRBJ2-1, with TRBD1 matching over 9 bases. Germline loops: CDR1 LNHDA, CDR2 SQIVND (reference sequence). The length of the CDR3 is 16 residues. J lost 12 bases, V lost 5 bases, and 17 bases had no gene match.